The 16 T cell receptor beta chains presented below share a single source sample, sequenced in a study of immune cell composition in non-small cell lung cancer (dated by TCRdb to between 2016 and 2019). Receptors were amplified or captured by the immunoSEQ multiplex PCR assay. TCRdb took over this immuneACCESS table, retaining in-frame rearrangements with V and J assigned. Such tables are incomplete; in checked studies, under half of the missing clones stem from an unresolved V gene, and the remainder is unexplained. The sample table contains about 4,900 clones; only one count was recorded for 70% to 80% of them. Around a fifth of the sample goes to the ten largest clones. Sequenced input: lung tumor tissue. The receptors stem from a human donor with non-small cell lung cancer.

This CDR3 reads CAIKPGHDGNTIYF. The CDR3 bases are TGTGCCATCAAACCGGGACACGACGGAAACACCATATATTTT. The chain uses TRBV10-3 and TRBJ1-3; D is perhaps TRBD1 (6 bases). The germline V gene encodes CDR1 ENHRY and CDR2 SYGVKD. V lost 7 bases, J lost 4 bases, and 14 bases lay in between. The CDR3 consists of 14 residues.

This clone has more than one count but fewer than ten. V gene TRBV28 combines with J gene TRBJ1-5; 12 bases line up with TRBD1. This CDR3 contains 16 residues. Per germline, CDR1 MDHEN and CDR2 SYDVKM. J was trimmed by 3 bases and V by 4 bases; bases with no gene match: 4. The CDR3 DNA is TGTGCCAGCAGTTGGGACAGGGGGCGCGCCAATCAGCCCCAGCATTTT. This gives the protein CASSWDRGRANQPQHF.

V gene TRBV13 combines with J gene TRBJ1-2; D gene uncertain. Looked up from germline, CDR1 is PRHDT and CDR2 is FYEKMQ (reference sequence). CDR3 length: 12 amino acids. The germline V and J ends were trimmed by 6 bases and 5 bases, with 10 bases remaining between them. This CDR3 is CASSASGYGYTF. Here the CDR3 DNA reads TGTGCCAGCAGTGCCTCAGGATATGGCTACACCTTC.

The genes are TRBV6-1 and TRBJ2-2, with 13 bases that match TRBD2. This CDR3 is 17 amino acids long. The V gene end was trimmed by 4 bases and the J gene end by 3 bases; junction bases not matched to a gene: 5. The germline gives CDR1 MNHNS, CDR2 SASEGT. This CDR3 reads CASSVLAGGPYTGELFF. The CDR3 DNA reads TGTGCCAGCAGTGTACTAGCGGGGGGGCCTTACACCGGGGAGCTGTTTTTT.

The chain recombines TRBV19 with TRBJ1-3; D is unclear. Germline values: CDR1 LNHDA, CDR2 SQIVND (reference sequence). The CDR3 runs to 16 residues. V gave up 4 bases and J gave up 1 base, with 14 bases separating them. In DNA form, the CDR3 reads TGTGCCAGTAGTACCTTTCTTCTGGCTTCTGGAAACACCATATATTTT. Protein sequence: CASSTFLLASGNTIYF.

Regarding this clone: The sample carries other DNA sequences with the same CDR3. This sequence joins TRBV4-1 and TRBJ2-3; D might be TRBD2 (6 bases). This CDR3 region has 13 residues. Per germline, CDR1 MGHRA and CDR2 YSYEKL. Trimming cost V 1 base and J 8 bases, with 10 bases left between them. CDR3 in amino acids: CASSQATGGTQYF. The CDR3 region has the DNA TGCGCCAGCAGCCAAGCGACCGGGGGTACGCAGTATTTT.

This clone is deemed large. The rearrangement joins TRBV6-5 to TRBJ1-1; 9 nucleotides agree with TRBD1. Unmatched junction bases numbered 7, after V lost 2 bases and J lost 6 bases. The germline V gene encodes CDR1 MNHEY and CDR2 SVGAGI. The CDR3 loop spans 15 amino acids. CDR3 in DNA: TGTGCCAGCAGTTACACCCGGGACAGGGTATCTGAAGCTTTCTTT. Translating it yields CASSYTRDRVSEAFF.

This chain uses TRBV18 with TRBJ2-5; 7 positions agree with TRBD2. The CDR3 is 15 amino acids. The trim removed 2 bases at V and 9 bases at J, leaving 12 bases unmatched. From germline, CDR1 is KGHSH and CDR2 LQKENI. The CDR3 region is CASSPTPAGLVSQYF. The CDR3 nucleotides are TGTGCCAGCTCACCAACACCAGCGGGACTTGTCTCCCAGTACTTC.

The rearrangement joins TRBV29-1 to TRBJ1-1; D gene ambiguous. There are 11 residues in the CDR3. Germline V CDR1 and CDR2: SQVTM, ANQGSEA. V lost 6 bases, J lost 5 bases, and 10 bases lay in between. For the CDR3, the DNA is TGCAGCGTGTCGGGAGGGACTGAAGCTTTCTTT. It encodes CSVSGGTEAFF.

This clone has just a few counts. The chain is built from TRBV27 and TRBJ2-3, with 7 bases that match TRBD2. The germline V gene encodes CDR1 MNHEY and CDR2 SMNVEV (reference sequence). The CDR3 runs 17 residues. J lost 4 bases, V lost 6 bases, and 16 bases had no gene match. This chain's CDR3 is CASSLHPDSGVSDTQYF. The CDR3, as DNA: TGTGCCAGCAGCTTGCACCCTGACAGCGGGGTTTCAGATACGCAGTATTTT.

V gene TRBV7-2 combines with J gene TRBJ1-5, with a possible D match to TRBD1 (5 bases). The CDR3 length is 15 residues. Germline assignment: CDR1 SGHTA and CDR2 FQGNSA. The germline V and J ends were trimmed by 4 bases and 2 bases, with 12 bases remaining between them. CDR3 in DNA: TGTGCCAGCAGCTCCATGGGAGGGGGCAATCAGCCCCAGCATTTT. Translated: CASSSMGGGNQPQHF. Full variable domain (rest looked up from reference TRBV7-2 and TRBJ1-5): GAGVSQSPSNKVTEKGKDVELRCDPISGHTALYWYRQSLGQGLEFLIYFQGNSAPDKSGLPSDRFSAERTGGSVSTLTIQRTQQEDSAVYLCASSSMGGGNQPQHFGDGTRLSIL.

The chain couples TRBV5-6 to TRBJ1-2, with 7 bases lining up with TRBD1. The CDR3 loop spans 13 amino acids. Trimming removed 2 bases from V and 7 bases from J; junction bases left unmatched: 5. CDR1 SGHDT and CDR2 YYEEEE come from the germline V gene. The CDR3 sequence: CASSLGGGSGYTF. CDR3 DNA: TGTGCCAGCAGCTTAGGAGGGGGCTCTGGCTACACCTTC.

V usage is TRBV5-5 and J usage is TRBJ2-7, with a possible D match to TRBD2 (5 bases). The CDR3 covers 13 residues. Trimming took 4 bases from V and 0 from J, leaving 8 bases between them. Germline V CDR1 and CDR2: SGHKS, YYEKEE (reference sequence). The CDR3 nucleotides read TGTGCCAGCAGCCGGGAATACTCCTACGAGCAGTACTTC. It yields the protein CASSREYSYEQYF.

The chain has TRBV5-6 and TRBJ1-2; 7 bases are a match to TRBD1. The CDR3 runs to 17 residues. In germline, CDR1 is SGHDT, CDR2 YYEEEE. J was trimmed by 4 bases and V by 3 bases; bases with no gene match: 15. The CDR3 nucleotides are TGTGCCAGCAGCTCACCATGGAAAGGGACAGATACCTATGGCTACACCTTC. Protein: CASSSPWKGTDTYGYTF.

The count of this clone is one. In nucleotides, the CDR3 is TGTGCCAGCAGCGTAGCCCAGGGCGGTTCACCCCTCCACTTT. This sequence encodes CASSVAQGGSPLHF. The chain uses TRBV9 and TRBJ1-6, with D perhaps TRBD1 (5 bases). The CDR3 has 14 residues. Trimming shortened V by 0 bases and J by 9 bases, and 10 bases separated the two germline ends. CDR1 and CDR2 from the germline V gene are SGDLS and YYNGEE.

The chain combines TRBV7-9 with TRBJ1-4; D remains ambiguous. V lost 3 bases and J 1 base, leaving 9 bases between the germline ends. CDR3 length: 15 amino acids. Germline assignment: CDR1 SEHNR and CDR2 FQNEAQ (reference sequence). CDR3 protein: CASSFPTGTNEKLFF. DNA of the CDR3: TGTGCCAGCAGCTTCCCGACGGGAACTAATGAAAAACTGTTTTTT.